This TCR beta chain was sequenced in a study of cytotoxic CD8 clonotypes in ibrutinib-treated CLL listed by TCRdb under 2021. Broadly, across the study: The cohort included about 15 treatment-naive and about a dozen relapsed/refractory patients; around 18 were IGHV unmutated. Cryopreserved peripheral blood mononuclear cells were collected before treatment, at response, and at either disease progression or sustained remission. Samples at response were collected after a median of about twelve months of treatment, with a range of roughly 6 to 40 months. Of the 90 or so participants in the trial, about two dozen had longitudinal samples available. Every remission and progressive disease sample was obtained while ibrutinib was still being received by the patients. Responses were partial in approximately 24 patients and complete in 2; after median 68 months follow-up, about 14 stayed in remission and about twelve progressed. An average of approximately 260,000 productive templates and tens of thousands of productive rearrangements was obtained per sample. Findings and caveats that apply to the study as a whole: At ibrutinib response clonality went up, during sustained remission it held steady, and at progression it dropped back toward baseline. Lymph node repertoires were not examined, and the timing of sampling was not matched between patients in sustained remission and those whose disease progressed. Baseline clonality was found to be higher than that of age-matched healthy donors and was strongly correlated with circulating CD8+ T-cell counts. Public clonotypes were rare and either contracted or stayed stable during treatment, and the rise in clonality at ibrutinib response reflected the expansion of private clonotypes.

Each clonotype received, on average, about 10x coverage in deep resolution sequencing performed on a MiSeq, where the target depth lay between 1 in 1 million and 1 in 200,000 T cells. TCR beta libraries were generated with the immunoSEQ hsTCRB Kit. Regarding the original processing steps: ImmunoSEQ Data Assistant and ImmunoSEQ Analyzer were used for data analysis, and V, D and J genes were assigned according to IMGT definitions. Clonality, with values ranging from 0 to 1, was calculated as one minus the normalized Shannon entropy of productive rearrangement frequencies. Only overrepresented clonotypes making up at least 0.05% of the repertoire of each patient were included in the public clonotype analysis. Repertoires from about a dozen age-matched healthy donors in immuneACCESS were used as clonality controls. TCRdb took this table from immuneACCESS and kept in-frame rearrangements with V and J called. Such tables lack part of the clones; where checked against another copy, unresolved V genes explain under half of the gap, and the rest is unexplained. V and J calls and clone size are given by that table; D and trimming were obtained from the DNA. Recorded for this sample are some 150,000 clones; 70% to 85% of them occurred a single time. The top ten clonotypes cover around a quarter of the sample.

This clone was detected only a few times. This clone's antigen is unknown. No base quality values were provided; no much bigger clone lies one nucleotide off. What this sample's time point label stands for: roughly 12 months on ibrutinib. Approximately 2 micrograms of genomic DNA were extracted from cryopreserved PBMCs for TCR beta library preparation. Longitudinal blood samples from CLL patients receiving ibrutinib monotherapy were subjected to high-throughput TCR beta sequencing. Patients were enrolled in a phase 2 open-label single-center ibrutinib monotherapy trial. According to the germline V gene, CDR1 reads SGHTA and CDR2 reads FQGTGA. The V and J ends are trimmed by 1 base and 7 bases, leaving 11 bases between them. The CDR3 holds 13 amino acids from the cysteine to the phenylalanine. Only the CDR3 region is kept as DNA, spanning 39 bases read in frame from base 1.

This clonotype was sampled from a human donor with chronic lymphocytic leukemia. This sample comprised PBMCs, obtained after 12 months of ibrutinib treatment. The chain couples TRBV7-3 to TRBJ2-7, with the D segment identity uncertain. DNA sequence: TGTGCCAGCAGCTTAAGTGACTCTCAGGAGCAGTACTTC. This gives the protein CASSLSDSQEQYF. With the rest looked up from the reference TRBV7-3 and TRBJ2-7 genes rather than sequenced, the full variable domain is GAGVSQTPSNKVTEKGKYVELRCDPISGHTALYWYRQSLGQGPEFLIYFQGTGAADDSGLPNDRFFAVRPEGSVSTLKIQRTERGDSAVYLCASSLSDSQEQYFGPGTRLTVT.